This T cell receptor (beta chain) stems from a study of cytotoxic CD8 clonotypes in ibrutinib-treated CLL. Across the whole study: Within the patient group, around 11 were relapsed/refractory and approximately 16 treatment-naive, and 17 to 18 were IGHV unmutated.

Looked up from germline, CDR1 is SGHAT and CDR2 is FQDESV (reference sequence). J was trimmed by 2 bases and V by 1 base; bases with no gene match: 3. CDR3 length equals 17 residues. Findings of the study overall: Public clonotypes occurred uncommonly; on treatment, they contracted or remained stable.

As concerns this clone: The antigen remains undetermined.

Profiled with immunoSEQ multiplex PCR; TCRdb holds only in-frame clones, not every one. The repertoire includes 28,000 or so clones, roughly 60% of them detected once, and 14% sits in the top ten. The starting material was PBMCs, obtained before ibrutinib treatment. This chain connects TRBV11-1 to TRBJ2-3; 13 nucleotides line up with TRBD2. This TCR was recovered from a human donor with chronic lymphocytic leukemia. Here the CDR3 reads CASSLGGTSGNTDTQYF. In DNA, the CDR3 is TGTGCCAGCAGCTTAGGAGGGACTAGCGGGAACACAGATACGCAGTATTTT.